The next 25 T cell receptor beta chains were all read from a single sample in a study of blood T cell repertoires in COVID-19. Measured with immunoSEQ multiplex PCR; TCRdb has only the in-frame clones, and not every one. The sample shows roughly 200,000 clones, 70% to 90% of them seen only once. Sequencing was done on a sample of peripheral blood. The receptors derive from a woman older than 75 with acute or convalescent COVID-19.

The chain couples TRBV5-1 to TRBJ1-3; 9 positions agree with TRBD1. The CDR3 covers 15 residues. Germline V CDR1 and CDR2: SGHRS, YFSETQ. Losses at the gene ends were 4 bases for V and 3 bases for J; bases not matched to a gene: 5. CDR3 protein: CASSPTGGGGNTIYF. The DNA for the CDR3 is TGCGCCAGCAGCCCGACAGGGGGAGGTGGAAACACCATATATTTT.

There are a few counts of this clone. The J gene is TRBJ2-1, the V gene TRBV5-1; D may be TRBD1 (6 bases). Germline-derived CDR1 and CDR2 are SGHRS and YFSETQ. The V and J ends lost 3 bases and 0 bases respectively, with 10 bases between them. The CDR3 spans 15 residues. DNA for the CDR3: TGCGCCAGCAGCTGGACAGCGAGCTCCTACAATGAGCAGTTCTTC. Residues: CASSWTASSYNEQFF.

This chain uses TRBV7-2 with TRBJ2-2; TRBD2 aligns across 14 bases. The germline V gene has CDR1 SGHTA and CDR2 FQGNSA. The CDR3 has 17 residues. V shed 5 bases and J 8 bases; nucleotides not matched to a gene: 10. The CDR3 loop is CASSSTSGTSGRGELFF. CDR3 sequence (DNA): TGTGCCAGCAGCAGTACTTCCGGGACTAGCGGGAGAGGGGAGCTGTTTTTT.

The chain recombines TRBV11-3 with TRBJ2-7, with D maybe TRBD2 (6 bases). Germline lookup yields CDR1 SGHNT and CDR2 YENEEA. Trimming took 5 bases from V and 3 from J, leaving 17 bases between them. The CDR3 totals 15 residues. CDR3 in amino acids: CASSTGGASFYEQYF. CDR3 bases: TGTGCCAGCAGCACCGGGGGAGCTAGCTTCTACGAGCAGTACTTC.

The rearrangement links TRBV4-3 to TRBJ1-3, with D possibly TRBD1 on 6 matching bases. Trimming removed 0 bases from V and 5 bases from J, with 14 bases in between. CDR3 length equals 16 residues. CDR1 and CDR2 (germline): LGHNA, YSLEER. The CDR3, as DNA: TGCGCCAGCAGCCAAGAGTATCAACAGGGCAGAAACACCATATATTTT. Protein: CASSQEYQQGRNTIYF.

The chain has TRBV7-2 and TRBJ2-3, with 11 bases that match TRBD2. J lost 3 bases, V lost 1 base, and 9 bases had no gene match. Germline-derived CDR1 and CDR2 are SGHTA and FQGNSA. The CDR3 has 18 amino acids. Here the CDR3 DNA reads TGTGCCAGCAGCTTAGGTACTAGCGGGAGAGTCGGTACAGATACGCAGTATTTT. As protein: CASSLGTSGRVGTDTQYF.

As for this clone: A junction boundary mismatches the germline segment, possibly from a read error. This chain connects TRBV7-9 to TRBJ1-2; 12 nucleotides align to TRBD1. Germline lookup yields CDR1 SEHNR and CDR2 FQNEAQ (reference sequence). CDR3 length: 16 residues. In DNA, the CDR3 is TGTGCCAGCAGCTTGGGACAGGGGGCTCCTAACTCTGGCTACACCTTC. This sequence encodes CASSLGQGAPNSGYTF.

The table lists this clone with a few counts. The chain joins TRBV27 to TRBJ1-2; weak D call: TRBD1 (5 bases). CDR1 is MNHEY, CDR2 SMNVEV, per germline (reference sequence). The V and J ends lost 6 bases and 2 bases respectively, with 13 bases between them. This CDR3 is 14 amino acids long. The CDR3 DNA reads as TGTGCCAGCAGGAGATCGGGGGGGAACTATGGCTACACCTTC. Translating it yields CASRRSGGNYGYTF.

The chain combines TRBV9 with TRBJ2-3; 10 positions match TRBD2. The CDR3 has 13 residues. Germline CDR1 is SGDLS and CDR2 is YYNGEE. The V segment lost 2 bases and the J segment 10 bases; nucleotides outside the gene matches: 4. In DNA, the CDR3 is TGTGCCAGCAGCGTGCTAGCGGGAGCGGCGCAGTATTTT. As protein: CASSVLAGAAQYF. Full variable domain (missing parts from reference TRBV9 and TRBJ2-3): DSGVTQTPKHLITATGQRVTLRCSPRSGDLSVYWYQQSLDQGLQFLIQYYNGEERAKGNILERFSAQQFPDLHSELNLSSLELGDSALYFCASSVLAGAAQYFGPGTRLTVL.

The gene calls are TRBV4-3 and TRBJ2-6; D not certain. The V end lost 4 bases, the J end lost 4 bases, and 11 bases lay between the germline ends. The germline V gene encodes CDR1 LGHNA and CDR2 YSLEER. This CDR3 comprises 15 residues. The DNA of the CDR3 is TGCGCCAGCAGCCCCAGGCTGCCCGGGGCCAACGTCCTGACTTTC. Residues: CASSPRLPGANVLTF.

The CDR3 loop is CASSSPFAGGSLGYGYTF. As DNA, the CDR3 is TGTGCCAGTAGTTCCCCGTTCGCAGGGGGGAGCTTAGGATATGGCTACACCTTC. This chain joins TRBV19 and TRBJ1-2, with TRBD1 matching over 7 bases. The CDR3 is 18 residues long. V lost 5 bases, J lost 5 bases, and 20 bases stayed unmatched. Looked up from germline, CDR1 is LNHDA and CDR2 is SQIVND (reference sequence).

V and J are TRBV20-1 and TRBJ2-7; 7 nucleotides line up with TRBD2. V gave up 3 bases and J gave up 4 bases; unmatched junction bases: 3. This CDR3 has 12 amino acids. The germline CDR1 and CDR2 sequences are DFQATT and SNEGSKA (reference sequence). CDR3 in DNA: TGCAGTGCTAGTTCGGGGGGATACGAGCAGTACTTC. It encodes CSASSGGYEQYF.

This chain joins TRBV7-8 and TRBJ2-1, with 10 bases identical to TRBD1. This CDR3 is 14 amino acids long. With V trimmed by 5 bases and J by 7 bases, 5 bases remained unmatched. Per the germline V gene, CDR1 is SGHVS and CDR2 is FQNEAQ. The CDR3 loop is CASSPWDRGNEQFF. The DNA for the CDR3 is TGTGCCAGCAGCCCCTGGGACAGGGGTAATGAGCAGTTCTTC.

This clone was recorded only once. The CDR3 region is CATSREFRRGGRYEQYF. Written as DNA, the CDR3 is TGTGCCACCAGCAGAGAGTTTAGGCGGGGGGGTCGCTACGAGCAGTACTTC. The chain combines TRBV15 with TRBJ2-7; 9 positions agree with TRBD2. V lost 0 bases, J lost 3 bases, and 9 bases stayed unmatched. This CDR3 is 17 amino acids long. Germline V CDR1 and CDR2: LNHNV, YYDKDF (reference sequence).

This clone was observed once. This rearrangement joins TRBV6-5 to TRBJ1-2, with TRBD1 matching 10 bases. V was pared by 4 bases and J by 4 bases, with 6 bases of the junction left unmatched. The CDR3 is 15 amino acids. Per the germline V gene, CDR1 is MNHEY and CDR2 is SVGAGI. The CDR3: CASSSRQGAGYGYTF. The CDR3 DNA reads TGTGCCAGCAGTTCCCGACAGGGGGCGGGCTATGGCTACACCTTC.

This chain uses TRBV7-9 with TRBJ2-5, with 10 bases matching TRBD2. V shed 3 bases and J 7 bases; nucleotides not matched to a gene: 2. The CDR3 contains 13 residues. Germline assignment: CDR1 SEHNR and CDR2 FQNEAQ (reference sequence). The CDR3 DNA sequence: TGTGCCAGCAGCTTGCTAGCGGGAGTGACCCAGTACTTC. Protein: CASSLLAGVTQYF.

Only one count was recorded for this clone. CDR3 region: CASSEGGGRPEAFF. In DNA form, the CDR3 reads TGTGCCAGCAGCGAAGGTGGGGGCAGACCAGAAGCTTTCTTT. The chain combines TRBV11-3 with TRBJ1-1; D is possibly TRBD1 (6 bases). The CDR3 sequence is 14 residues long. The germline V gene encodes CDR1 SGHNT and CDR2 YENEEA. Deletions cut 5 bases from V and 8 bases from J, with 18 bases between.

This clone has more than one count but fewer than ten. The rearrangement links TRBV3-1 (or the pseudogene TRBV3-2) to TRBJ1-6; D is perhaps TRBD1 (5 bases). The CDR3 is 14 amino acids. Germline V CDR1 and CDR2: LGHDT, YNNKEL (reference sequence). V was shortened by 1 base and J by 10 bases, with 11 bases between the two germline ends. The CDR3 protein is CASSQAQGVSPLHF. The CDR3 nucleotides read TGTGCCAGCAGCCAAGCGCAGGGCGTCTCACCCCTCCACTTT.

The chain links TRBV7-9 to TRBJ1-1; 7 bases are a match to TRBD1. Trimming took 3 bases from V and 4 from J; bases not matched to a gene: 2. Germline CDR1 and CDR2: SEHNR and FQNEAQ (reference sequence). The CDR3 totals 13 residues. The DNA for the CDR3 is TGTGCCAGCAGCTTCAGGGGGAGCACTGAAGCTTTCTTT. Translation: CASSFRGSTEAFF.

The chain links TRBV9 to TRBJ2-7, with 7 bases matching TRBD1. Germline loops: CDR1 SGDLS, CDR2 YYNGEE. The CDR3 is 13 residues long. V gave up 3 bases and J gave up 3 bases; unmatched junction bases: 3. In DNA form, the CDR3 reads TGTGCCAGCAGCGGACAGGGATTCTACGAGCAGTACTTC. It specifies CASSGQGFYEQYF.

The chain couples TRBV7-2 to TRBJ2-7, with D perhaps matching TRBD2 (7 bases). Trimming took off 2 bases at V and 2 bases at J, with 22 bases between the two ends. Germline CDR1 SGHTA, CDR2 FQGNSA. This CDR3 is 18 amino acids long. The CDR3 spells CASSLLGWGGQKTYEQYF. The CDR3 DNA sequence: TGTGCCAGCAGCTTACTGGGCTGGGGGGGACAAAAAACCTACGAGCAGTACTTC.

The chain combines TRBV14 with TRBJ2-3; 10 bases map to TRBD2. The CDR3 runs 14 residues. V shed 6 bases and J 7 bases; nucleotides not matched to a gene: 7. Germline lookup yields CDR1 SGHDN and CDR2 FVKESK. The CDR3 DNA sequence: TGTGCCAGCAGTCTAGCGGGAGTACCCTATACGCAGTATTTT. It specifies CASSLAGVPYTQYF.

This chain connects TRBV3-1 (or the pseudogene TRBV3-2) to TRBJ2-2, with 8 nucleotides matching TRBD2. This CDR3 spans 20 amino acids. The germline gives CDR1 LGHDT, CDR2 YNNKEL (reference sequence). J gave up 8 bases and V 3 bases, and 23 bases lay outside the gene matches. In nucleotides, the CDR3 is TGTGCCAGCAGCCACCACGCGGATCCTAGCGGGCAAGATACCGGGGGGGAGCTGTTTTTT. It yields the protein CASSHHADPSGQDTGGELFF.

The genes are TRBV7-8 and TRBJ2-7, with 7 positions matching TRBD2. V dropped 6 bases and J dropped 4; count of bases not matched to a gene: 6. The V gene's germline CDR1 is SGHVS and CDR2 FQNEAQ. The CDR3 runs 13 residues. The CDR3 nucleotides read TGTGCCAGCAGTCAGACTAGCACTTACGAGCAGTACTTC. Protein sequence: CASSQTSTYEQYF.

V gene TRBV5-6 combines with J gene TRBJ1-2; D remains ambiguous. V was trimmed by 7 bases and J by 8 bases, leaving 18 bases between them. Germline V CDR1 and CDR2: SGHDT, YYEEEE. The length of the CDR3 is 13 residues. CDR3 in amino acids: CASLLGRVGGYTF. The CDR3 DNA reads as TGTGCCAGCCTCTTAGGGAGGGTGGGAGGCTACACCTTC.